The next 7 T cell receptor beta chains were all read from a single sample in a study of T cells after posttransplantation cyclophosphamide. Methotrexate plus calcineurin inhibitor accompanied controls' myeloablative marrow transplants; sampling was 1 year later. TCRdb's copy holds only in-frame clones and misses some; the assay was immunoSEQ multiplex PCR. The sample lists tens of thousands of clones, about 89% occurring once. This specimen was PBMCs, taken after an allogeneic stem cell transplant with a calcineurin inhibitor and methotrexate. These receptors originate from a female patient aged 45-60 years who received an allogeneic stem cell transplant from an unrelated donor, was CMV-positive, and had chronic GVHD only. Some T cells here may be from the graft donor.

V is TRBV4-2 and J is TRBJ1-5, with TRBD1 matching 8 bases. The CDR3 is made up of 16 amino acids. V was pared by 1 base and J by 5 bases, with 7 bases of the junction left unmatched. CDR1 and CDR2 from the germline V gene are LGHNA and YNFKEQ. Here the CDR3 DNA reads TGTGCCAGCAGCCAAGTTCCGACAGGGGCTTATCAGCCCCAGCATTTT. It codes for CASSQVPTGAYQPQHF.

The chain carries TRBV10-2 and TRBJ2-7; TRBD2 is a possible D gene (6 bases). This CDR3 is built from 14 residues. V was pared by 5 bases and J by 3 bases, with 14 bases between. Germline V lookup: CDR1 WSHSY, CDR2 SAAADI. This CDR3 reads CASSSRGDDYEQYF. DNA for the CDR3: TGCGCCAGCAGTTCCCGCGGGGACGACTACGAGCAGTACTTC.

The rearrangement links TRBV7-2 to TRBJ2-3, with 11 bases fitting TRBD2. Unmatched junction bases numbered 6, after V lost 4 bases and J lost 3 bases. This CDR3 contains 16 residues. Per the germline V gene, CDR1 is SGHTA and CDR2 is FQGNSA. DNA for the CDR3: TGTGCCAGCAGCTCACTAGCGGGAGATCGGACAGATACGCAGTATTTT. It codes for CASSSLAGDRTDTQYF.

V gene TRBV28 combines with J gene TRBJ1-1; 7 nucleotides agree with TRBD1. The CDR3 runs to 15 residues. V lost 3 bases to trimming and J lost 2 bases; unmatched junction nucleotides: 6. Germline V gene lookup returns CDR1 MDHEN and CDR2 SYDVKM. This CDR3 is CASSFSPGGNTEAFF. The CDR3 coding sequence is TGTGCCAGCAGTTTTTCTCCAGGGGGAAACACTGAAGCTTTCTTT.

This chain joins TRBV6-1 and TRBJ1-4, with TRBD1 matching 8 bases. This CDR3 has 15 residues. Trimming cost V 6 bases and J 0 bases; bases outside gene matches: 3. CDR1 is MNHNS and CDR2 is SASEGT in the germline V gene. Written as DNA, the CDR3 is TGTGCCAGCAGCGGGACAGGAGCAACTAATGAAAAACTGTTTTTT. It specifies CASSGTGATNEKLFF.

The chain has TRBV29-1 and TRBJ2-3; D is undetermined. V lost 6 bases, J lost 4 bases, and 11 bases lay in between. CDR1 SQVTM and CDR2 ANQGSEA come from the germline V gene. The CDR3 runs 12 residues. In nucleotides, the CDR3 is TGCAGCGTGGTGAGACAATCAGATACGCAGTATTTT. Translated: CSVVRQSDTQYF.

The chain combines TRBV4-1 with TRBJ1-1, with a weak D call TRBD1 (5 bases). Germline V CDR1 and CDR2: MGHRA, YSYEKL. The CDR3 consists of 12 residues. V was cut by 0 bases and J by 11 bases, with 10 bases left in between. The CDR3 DNA sequence: TGCGCCAGCAGCCAAGATGCGGGGGAGGCTTTCTTT. This gives the protein CASSQDAGEAFF.